This TCR beta chain was captured in a study of cytomegalovirus exposure and HLA in healthy donors. The PCR ran on 60 Vbeta and 13 Jbeta primers. TCRdb's table, derived via immunoSEQ multiplex PCR, lists solely in-frame clones and lacks some. Of about 160,000 clones in the sample, approximately 80% were seen once. The CDR3 is made up of 14 amino acids. Germline-derived CDR1 and CDR2 are MNHNY and SVGAGI (reference sequence). Notes on this clone: One end of the junction varies from germline; a read error may be responsible.

The chain employs TRBV6-6 and TRBJ1-2; 7 bases are a match to TRBD1. The source material was PBMCs. The TCR was taken from a woman aged 18 to 35 in good health and CMV-seronegative. CDR3 nucleotides: TGTGCCATCAGTGAGTCGGGACAGATTTATGGCTACACCTTC. This encodes CAISESGQIYGYTF.